The present entry profiles one TCR beta chain with its context. This entry is derived from a study of T cell responses to AZD1222 COVID-19 vaccine. The length of the CDR3 is 15 residues. Germline CDR1 and CDR2: MDHEN and SYDVKM. V shed 4 bases and J 4 bases; nucleotides not matched to a gene: 6. Clones were read by immunoSEQ multiplex PCR, and TCRdb kept only the in-frame ones, dropping some. Among under 200,000 clones listed, 88% were seen once. The V gene is TRBV28, the J gene TRBJ2-5, with 10 positions matching TRBD1. The sample consisted of peripheral blood, taken 28 days after the second AZD1222 dose. This receptor was obtained from an adult who received the AZD1222 COVID-19 vaccine. The CDR3 protein is CASSSTGGAGETQYF. CDR3 nucleotide sequence: TGTGCCAGCAGTTCGACAGGGGGCGCGGGAGAGACCCAGTACTTC.